The source of this TCR beta chain is a study of CD8+ T cells in alopecia areata. Study results and caveats: Patients displayed less clarity in TCR sharing than mice, a finding possibly related to HLA. The study found higher clonality in lesional than normal scalp, especially in alopecia totalis/universalis.

It was cDNA, reverse transcribed from extracted RNA, that served as the sequencing template. Here immunoSEQ multiplex PCR was the method, and the copy in TCRdb shows in-frame clones only, minus some. The data show some 150,000 clones, with approximately 60% seen just once and around 34% held by the top ten. V was cut by 1 base and J by 5 bases, with 26 bases left in between. CDR1 SGHTA and CDR2 FQGTGA come from the germline V gene. The CDR3 runs to 20 residues. Of note for this clone: The antigen is undetermined.

The V call is TRBV7-3, the J call TRBJ2-2; D may be TRBD2 (6 bases). This TCR derives from a human donor in good health. The sample comprised CD8+ T cells sorted from blood. CDR3 region: CASSLRIEGWASENTGELFF. The CDR3 region has the DNA TGTGCCAGCAGCTTAAGGATCGAGGGGTGGGCTAGCGAGAATACCGGGGAGCTGTTTTTT.